Listed below are T cell receptor beta chains from one sample, sequenced in a study of cytomegalovirus exposure and HLA in healthy donors. The repertoire was sequenced with immunoSEQ multiplex PCR; TCRdb's copy has only in-frame clones and lacks some. The sample has about 92,000 clones; about four fifths are singletons. The sample was PBMCs. These receptors originate from a woman younger than 30 in good health and CMV-seropositive. CDR3s include the opening cysteine and the closing phenylalanine or tryptophan. The order of the fields is clone size, CDR3 length, J gene, D gene, V gene, CDR3 DNA, CDR3 protein. A D gene is named only where the DNA matches it firmly. Clone size is stated in some rows and not others, as once, few, many or a class when expanded.

once 14 TRBJ2-7 - TRBV6-5 TGTGCCAGCAGTAAAACTAGTTACTCCTACGAGCAGTACTTC CASSKTSYSYEQYF
- 13 TRBJ2-5 TRBD1 TRBV30 TGTGCCTGGCGACAGGGGAATCCGCGGACCCAGTACTTC CAWRQGNPRTQYF
few 13 TRBJ2-3 - TRBV19 TGTGCCAGTAGGATGGGGACTGGGGATCCGCAGTATTTT CASRMGTGDPQYF
once 11 TRBJ2-5 - TRBV10-2 TGCGCCAGCAGTGAGGCAGGGACCCAGTACTTC CASSEAGTQYF
- 16 TRBJ2-2 TRBD1 TRBV15 TGTGCCACCAGCAGACGGACAGGGGTACTTAGAGGGGAGCTGTTTTTT CATSRRTGVLRGELFF
once 15 TRBJ2-2 - TRBV2 TGTGCCAGCAGCGTGGCGGGTCTTGGCACCGGGGAGCTGTTTTTT CASSVAGLGTGELFF
few 15 TRBJ1-1 - TRBV6-7 TGTGCCAGCAGAGGTGGACACCCCGATCAGACTGAAGCTTTCTTT CASRGGHPDQTEAFF
- 15 TRBJ2-7 TRBD2 TRBV6-1 TGTGCCAGCAGGGAATTGACTAGCGGGGGCTTCGAGCAGTACTTC CASRELTSGGFEQYF
- 15 TRBJ2-1 - TRBV5-1 TGCGCCAGCAGCTTGGGACAGACTTCCTACAATGAGCAGTTCTTC CASSLGQTSYNEQFF
- 16 TRBJ2-7 TRBD1 TRBV5-6 TGTGCCAGCAGCTTGGATATACGGGACAGTCAAAACGAGCAGTACTTC CASSLDIRDSQNEQYF
- 13 TRBJ1-4 - TRBV6-5 TGTGCCAGCCAACAGGGCGCGGGTGAAAAACTGTTTTTT CASQQGAGEKLFF
- 15 TRBJ2-3 TRBD1 TRBV9 TGTGCCAGCAGCGTAGATCCAGGGGGTTTTGATACGCAGTATTTT CASSVDPGGFDTQYF
- 15 TRBJ2-5 TRBD2 TRBV30 TGTGCCTGGAGTGTTGGACTAGCGGTCCAAGAGACCCAGTACTTC CAWSVGLAVQETQYF
- 13 TRBJ1-1 - TRBV19 TGTGCCAGTCGGTTGGGCCCAAACACTGAAGCTTTCTTT CASRLGPNTEAFF
- 13 TRBJ1-4 - TRBV5-6 TGTGCCAGCAGCTTGTGGGGGGGCGAAAAACTGTTTTTT CASSLWGGEKLFF
- 14 TRBJ2-3 - TRBV28 TGTGCCAGCAGTTTATCACTGGTCACAGATACGCAGTATTTT CASSLSLVTDTQYF
- 13 TRBJ1-1 - TRBV19 TGTGCCAGTAGTAGGGACATAAACACTGAAGCTTTCTTT CASSRDINTEAFF
- 14 TRBJ2-2 TRBD1 TRBV28 TGTGCCAGCAGCGGACAGGGGGCGTCCGGGGAGCTGTTTTTT CASSGQGASGELFF
- 16 TRBJ2-5 TRBD2 TRBV5-1 TGCGCCAGCAGCTTGGGCGGGGGGGCGGTTCAAGAGACCCAGTACTTC CASSLGGGAVQETQYF
- 15 TRBJ1-2 TRBD1 TRBV13 TGTGCCAGCAGCACCTTGACAGGGCTTAACTATGGCTACACCTTC CASSTLTGLNYGYTF
- 15 TRBJ2-3 TRBD1 TRBV7-9 TGTGCCAGCAGCCAGAGACAGGGGAGTGCAGATACGCAGTATTTT CASSQRQGSADTQYF
many 16 TRBJ1-1 TRBD1 TRBV6-1 TGTGCCAGCAGTGAAGTCTCGGGGACAGGGAACACTGAAGCTTTCTTT CASSEVSGTGNTEAFF
- 17 TRBJ2-5 TRBD1 TRBV2 TGTGCTACACAGGGCTTTGAGAGACAGGGGGCGCGAGAGACCCAGTACTTC CATQGFERQGARETQYF
once 15 TRBJ1-4 TRBD1 TRBV5-1 TGCGCCAGCAAGATAGGGACAGCAACTAATGAAAAACTGTTTTTT CASKIGTATNEKLFF
- 17 TRBJ2-5 TRBD2 TRBV5-1 TGCGCCAGCAGCTTGCCGACCCACGGACTAGCGGGAGAGACCCAGTACTTC CASSLPTHGLAGETQYF
- 14 TRBJ1-5 TRBD1 TRBV19 TGTGCCAGTAGTTCACAGGGGAATGGATGGCCCCAGCATTTT CASSSQGNGWPQHF
- 16 TRBJ2-3 TRBD1 TRBV9 TGTGCCAGCAGCGTAGCAGGACAGGGATACACAGATACGCAGTATTTT CASSVAGQGYTDTQYF
- 11 TRBJ2-1 - TRBV5-1 TGCGCCAGCAGCTTGTTGAGTGAGCAGTTCTTC CASSLLSEQFF
- 15 TRBJ1-1 - TRBV5-4 TGTGCCAGCAGCTTGGGTGCCAGTGGCGGTGAAAGAGCTTTCTTT CASSLGASGGERAFF
- 16 TRBJ1-4 TRBD1 TRBV7-8 TGTGCCAGCAGCTTTACCCCAAGGGGGCGCGGTGAAAAACTGTTTTTT CASSFTPRGRGEKLFF
- 18 TRBJ1-4 TRBD1 TRBV25-1 TGTGCCAGCAGTGACTCGGGACAGTTCGCTGCAACTAATGAAAAACTGTTTTTT CASSDSGQFAATNEKLFF
- 13 TRBJ2-5 - TRBV18 TGTGCCAGCTCACCTCAGACGGGAGAGACCCAGTACTTC CASSPQTGETQYF
- 15 TRBJ1-4 - TRBV2 TGTGCCAGCATGGCCACCGGGTTCCAGAATGAAAAACTGTTTTTT CASMATGFQNEKLFF
- 16 TRBJ1-5 TRBD1 TRBV2 TGTGCCAGCAGTGATGGGGCAGGGGGAGCGGGTCAGCCCCAGCATTTT CASSDGAGGAGQPQHF
- 13 TRBJ1-2 TRBD1 TRBV28 TGTGCCACCACCAGGGGGCCGTTTTATGGCTACACCTTC CATTRGPFYGYTF
- 14 TRBJ2-7 TRBD1 TRBV6-5 TGTGCCAGCAGTTACGGGCTACAGGGGTACGAGCAGTACTTC CASSYGLQGYEQYF
few 14 TRBJ1-1 - TRBV7-9 TGTGCCAGCAGACTAACGGGAGCGGAATCTGAAGCTTTCTTT CASRLTGAESEAFF
once 15 TRBJ1-3 TRBD1 TRBV5-1 TGCGCCAGCAGCTGGGGGACAGAACAACGAATGACCATATATTTT CASSWGTEQRMTIYF
- 13 TRBJ1-1 - TRBV5-4 TGTGCCAGCAGCTTAATAGAGAACACTGAAGCTTTCTTT CASSLIENTEAFF
- 15 TRBJ1-5 TRBD1 TRBV6-5 TGTGCCAGCAGGAGGTCAGGGGGCAGCAATCAGCCCCAGCATTTT CASRRSGGSNQPQHF
- 14 TRBJ1-4 - TRBV18 TGTGCCAGCTCACCACGGGGCTCCACTGAAAAACTGTTTTTT CASSPRGSTEKLFF
- 13 TRBJ1-2 - TRBV7-9 TGTGCCAGCAGCTCCCTCGGTACTTATGGCTACACCTTC CASSSLGTYGYTF
- 13 TRBJ2-4 - TRBV29-1 TGCAGCGTTACGACAGGGAGGTGGTACATTCAGTACTTC CSVTTGRWYIQYF
few 13 TRBJ2-7 - TRBV10-3 TGTGCCATCAGTGATCAGGGGAAGGGGGAGCAGTACTTC CAISDQGKGEQYF
once 21 TRBJ2-7 TRBD2 TRBV4-2 TGTGCCAGCAGCCAAGATATCCCCCAGGGCAGACTAGCGGGGCCCTGGGTTCAGCAGTACTTC CASSQDIPQGRLAGPWVQQYF
- 15 TRBJ1-5 - TRBV6-6 TGTGCCAGCAGTTACGATACAGCCAGCAATCAGCCCCAGCATTTT CASSYDTASNQPQHF
- 13 TRBJ2-7 - TRBV6-5 TGTGCCAGCAGTTGGGCTAGCGCCTACGAGCAGTACTTC CASSWASAYEQYF
- 12 TRBJ2-7 TRBD1 TRBV29-1 TGCAGGGTGGTTACAGGGGACGGCGAGCAGTACTTC CRVVTGDGEQYF
- 16 TRBJ2-1 TRBD1 TRBV4-1 TGCGCCAGCAGCCCTCACGGGACAGAAATTTACAATGAGCAGTTCTTC CASSPHGTEIYNEQFF
- 13 TRBJ1-2 - TRBV6-1 TGTGCCAGCAGACTGGACAACTCCTATGGCTACACCTTC CASRLDNSYGYTF
once 16 TRBJ2-3 - TRBV7-9 TGTGCCAGCAGCTTAGGAGCGGAGGGGACCACAGATACGCAGTATTTT CASSLGAEGTTDTQYF
once 15 TRBJ1-4 TRBD1 TRBV28 TGTGCCAGCAGTTTATCCGGGACAGGGCATGAAAAACTGTTTTTT CASSLSGTGHEKLFF
- 14 TRBJ2-7 - TRBV6-4 TGTGCCAGCATGCGAGGCAGGGAAGGGCCCGAGCAGTACTTC CASMRGREGPEQYF
- 11 TRBJ2-7 - TRBV20-1 TGCAGTGCATGGGAGGACTACGAGCAGTACTTC CSAWEDYEQYF
- 14 TRBJ2-1 - TRBV6-5 TGTGCCAGCAGCTATCTAGGGAGAGACAATGAGCAGTTCTTC CASSYLGRDNEQFF
few 14 TRBJ1-1 - TRBV4-1 TGCGCCAGCAGCCTGGGACGGGCGGGGACTGAAGCTTTCTTT CASSLGRAGTEAFF
- 13 TRBJ1-1 TRBD1 TRBV4-1 TGCGCCAGCAGCCAGACAGGGCTCACTGAAGCTTTCTTT CASSQTGLTEAFF
- 17 TRBJ2-5 - TRBV21-1 TGTGCCAGCAGCAAAGCTATTTTCGGGACTAGCGAAGAGACCCAGTACTTC CASSKAIFGTSEETQYF
- 16 TRBJ2-5 TRBD1 TRBV7-9 TGTGCCAGCAGCCCACAGGGGTGGCAGGCCCAAGAGACCCAGTACTTC CASSPQGWQAQETQYF
- 14 TRBJ1-1 - TRBV6-6 TGTGCCAGCAGTCATCAGGGGCATAACACTGAAGCTTTCTTT CASSHQGHNTEAFF